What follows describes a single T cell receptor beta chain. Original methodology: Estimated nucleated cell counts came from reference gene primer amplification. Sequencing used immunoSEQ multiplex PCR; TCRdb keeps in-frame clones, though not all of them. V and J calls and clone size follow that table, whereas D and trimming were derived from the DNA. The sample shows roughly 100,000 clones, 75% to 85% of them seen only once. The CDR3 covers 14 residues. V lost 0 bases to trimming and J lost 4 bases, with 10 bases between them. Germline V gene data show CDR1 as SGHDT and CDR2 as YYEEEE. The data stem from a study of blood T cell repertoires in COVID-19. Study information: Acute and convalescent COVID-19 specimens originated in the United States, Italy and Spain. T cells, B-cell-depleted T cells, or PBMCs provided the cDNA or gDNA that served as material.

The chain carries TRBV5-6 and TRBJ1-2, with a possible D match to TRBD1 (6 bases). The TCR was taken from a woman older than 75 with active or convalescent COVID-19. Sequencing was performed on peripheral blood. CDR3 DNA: TGTGCCAGCAGCTTGGGGACAGCCACCTATGGCTACACCTTC. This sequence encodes CASSLGTATYGYTF.